What follows describes a single T cell receptor (beta chain). The target antigen is unknown. PCR primers comprised 60 Vbeta and 13 Jbeta primers. Under the authors' procedure: There were about 88 million unique TCR beta chains by a later count, and some 11 million of them were shared. Profiling relied on immunoSEQ multiplex PCR, and the TCRdb table lists in-frame clones only, not all of them. From that table come the V and J calls and clone size; the DNA was used to work out D and trimming. The sample contains 150,000 to 200,000 clones, approximately 80% of which appear only once. The data were obtained in a study of cytomegalovirus exposure and HLA in healthy donors. Study details: Earlier sequencing of 150 million to 200 million T cells yielded roughly 100 million unique TCR beta sequences. Findings and limits, study-wide: A further, later analysis showed that HLA-associated TCR beta chains (compared with equally common others) were more clonally expanded.

Germline CDR1 reads SGDLS; CDR2 reads YYNGEE. Trimming cost V 5 bases and J 2 bases; bases outside gene matches: 2. The CDR3 extends over 14 amino acids. This rearrangement joins TRBV9 to TRBJ1-3, with 9 bases aligning to TRBD1. The sequence came from a young man in good health and CMV-seronegative. The sequenced sample was PBMCs. The CDR3 DNA follows: TGTGCCAGCAGTGGGACAGGGACTGGAAACACCATATATTTT. Translating it yields CASSGTGTGNTIYF.